The 16 T cell receptor beta chains below all came from one sample that was sequenced in a study of blood T cell repertoires in COVID-19. Measured with immunoSEQ multiplex PCR; TCRdb has only the in-frame clones, and not every one. The sample has over 120,000 clones; 84% are singletons. Sequencing was performed on peripheral blood. These receptors all stem from a human donor in a cohort sampled during active COVID-19.

The chain couples TRBV4-1 to TRBJ1-5; 10 nucleotides align to TRBD1. In germline, CDR1 is MGHRA, CDR2 YSYEKL. The CDR3 contains 16 residues. J gave up 6 bases and V 0 bases, and 5 bases lay outside the gene matches. The CDR3 DNA follows: TGCGCCAGCAGCCAAGAAGTGACAGGGGGCATTCAGCCCCAGCATTTT. It codes for CASSQEVTGGIQPQHF.

This sequence joins TRBV6-5 and TRBJ2-3; 10 bases are a match to TRBD2. Germline CDR1 MNHEY, CDR2 SVGAGI. The CDR3 extends over 15 amino acids. With 5 bases clipped from V and 2 bases from J, the junction kept 4 bases outside the gene matches. CDR3 in DNA: TGTGCCAGCAGTCCTCTAGCGGGAGCCACAGATACGCAGTATTTT. Translated, it gives CASSPLAGATDTQYF.

The rearrangement joins TRBV9 to TRBJ2-1; 8 nucleotides agree with TRBD2. Germline V gene data show CDR1 as SGDLS and CDR2 as YYNGEE. This CDR3 has 14 amino acids. The ends lost 2 bases at V and 9 bases at J; junction bases unmatched: 7. CDR3 nucleotides: TGTGCCAGCAGCGTGTGGACTAGCCAGGGTGAGCAGTTCTTC. Translated, it gives CASSVWTSQGEQFF.

J is TRBJ1-2 and V is TRBV6-5; D is possibly TRBD1 (6 bases). The V and J ends lost 10 bases and 4 bases respectively, with 10 bases between them. The CDR3 is 11 residues long. The germline gives CDR1 MNHEY, CDR2 SVGAGI. CDR3: CAILDSYGYTF. The DNA for the CDR3 is TGTGCCATCCTGGACAGCTATGGCTACACCTTC.

V gene TRBV6-1 combines with J gene TRBJ1-5, with 7 bases identical to TRBD1. CDR3 length equals 15 residues. The J segment lost 6 bases and the V segment lost 3 bases, leaving 8 bases of the junction unmatched. The germline V gene encodes CDR1 MNHNS and CDR2 SASEGT. For the CDR3, the DNA is TGTGCCAGCAGTGATGGTGGTAGGGGGCTTCAGCCCCAGCATTTT. This gives the protein CASSDGGRGLQPQHF.

V gene TRBV5-1 combines with J gene TRBJ1-2, with 11 bases lining up with TRBD1. The trim removed 5 bases at V and 2 bases at J, leaving 2 bases unmatched. This CDR3 region has 14 residues. Germline CDR1 SGHRS, CDR2 YFSETQ. The CDR3 DNA sequence: TGCGCCAGCAGTTGGGACAGGGGGAACTATGGCTACACCTTC. Residues: CASSWDRGNYGYTF. Complete variable domain (other parts from reference TRBV5-1 and TRBJ1-2): KAGVTQTPRYLIKTRGQQVTLSCSPISGHRSVSWYQQTPGQGLQFLFEYFSETQRNKGNFPGRFSGRQFSNSRSEMNVSTLELGDSALYLCASSWDRGNYGYTFGSGTRLTVV.

This clone was observed a few times. CDR3 bases: TGTGCCAGCAGCTATGCAGGGGGCCTAAATCAGCCCCAGCATTTT. This translates into CASSYAGGLNQPQHF. The chain links TRBV9 to TRBJ1-5, with 8 positions matching TRBD1. The CDR3 consists of 15 residues. The J segment lost 4 bases and the V segment lost 4 bases, leaving 7 bases of the junction unmatched. Germline CDR1 is SGDLS and CDR2 is YYNGEE.

This sequence joins TRBV7-2 and TRBJ1-2, with TRBD1 as a possible D gene (5 bases). Germline-derived CDR1 and CDR2 are SGHTA and FQGNSA. The V gene lost 1 base and the J gene lost 10 bases, with 13 bases spanning the gap. CDR3 length equals 13 residues. CDR3 DNA sequence: TGTGCCAGCAGCTTAGACGGCAGGGCAGTCTACACCTTC. Protein sequence: CASSLDGRAVYTF.

The chain recombines TRBV30 with TRBJ2-3; no clear D gene. CDR1 and CDR2 (germline): GTSNPN, SVGIG (reference sequence). V was cut by 0 bases and J by 0 bases, with 4 bases left in between. The CDR3 has 13 residues. The CDR3 spells CAWSVRSTDTQYF. CDR3 nucleotides: TGTGCCTGGAGTGTACGGAGCACAGATACGCAGTATTTT.

The V gene is TRBV10-3, the J gene TRBJ1-5; 10 nucleotides match TRBD1. Germline CDR1 is ENHRY and CDR2 is SYGVKD. The CDR3 spans 15 residues. J was trimmed by 0 bases and V by 5 bases; bases with no gene match: 1. CDR3 nucleotide sequence: TGTGCCATCAGTAGGGACAGGGGTAGCAATCAGCCCCAGCATTTT. Its protein product is CAISRDRGSNQPQHF.

The rearrangement uses TRBV5-4 and TRBJ2-3; 8 bases align to TRBD2. The J segment lost 0 bases and the V segment lost 4 bases, leaving 7 bases of the junction unmatched. This CDR3 region has 16 residues. Germline-derived CDR1 and CDR2 are SGHNT and YYREEE (reference sequence). Here the CDR3 DNA reads TGTGCCAGCAGCGCTCCGGGACTAGGGAGCACAGATACGCAGTATTTT. It specifies CASSAPGLGSTDTQYF.

V is TRBV10-3 and J is TRBJ1-1; 8 positions match TRBD1. In germline, CDR1 is ENHRY, CDR2 SYGVKD. V gave up 6 bases and J gave up 1 base; unmatched junction bases: 7. This CDR3 has 15 residues. The CDR3 sequence: CAISHNGQGNTEAFF. The CDR3 DNA is TGTGCCATCAGCCACAATGGACAGGGGAACACTGAAGCTTTCTTT.

As DNA, the CDR3 is TGTGCCAGCAGCAGGCCCGGGACAGGGGGCTTGAATGAGCAGTTCTTC. As protein: CASSRPGTGGLNEQFF. The gene calls are TRBV5-4 and TRBJ2-1; 12 bases fit TRBD1. This CDR3 contains 16 residues. Per the germline V gene, CDR1 is SGHNT and CDR2 is YYREEE (reference sequence). Trimming cost V 4 bases and J 7 bases; bases outside gene matches: 9.

This chain connects TRBV25-1 to TRBJ1-4; D is ambiguous. Per the germline V gene, CDR1 is MGHDK and CDR2 is SYGVNS. Trimming took 5 bases from V and 2 from J, leaving 9 bases between them. The CDR3 loop spans 14 amino acids. The CDR3 DNA sequence: TGTGCCAGCAGTCCGGCGCGGACTAATGAAAAACTGTTTTTT. Its translation is CASSPARTNEKLFF.

J is TRBJ1-2 and V is TRBV19; D unresolved. V lost 7 bases and J lost 2, with 14 bases in between. Germline V gene data show CDR1 as LNHDA and CDR2 as SQIVND (reference sequence). The CDR3 contains 14 residues. CDR3 nucleotides: TGTGCCAGTAAGGAGACGTCTACAAACTATGGCTACACCTTC. Encoded protein: CASKETSTNYGYTF.

The chain combines TRBV28 with TRBJ1-6; maybe TRBD1 (6 bases). Looked up from germline, CDR1 is MDHEN and CDR2 is SYDVKM. This CDR3 contains 16 residues. The V end lost 4 bases, the J end lost 5 bases, and 15 bases lay between the germline ends. For the CDR3, the DNA is TGTGCCAGCAGTTCCCCCGGCAGGGGTCATAATTCACCCCTCCACTTT. Its translation: CASSSPGRGHNSPLHF.